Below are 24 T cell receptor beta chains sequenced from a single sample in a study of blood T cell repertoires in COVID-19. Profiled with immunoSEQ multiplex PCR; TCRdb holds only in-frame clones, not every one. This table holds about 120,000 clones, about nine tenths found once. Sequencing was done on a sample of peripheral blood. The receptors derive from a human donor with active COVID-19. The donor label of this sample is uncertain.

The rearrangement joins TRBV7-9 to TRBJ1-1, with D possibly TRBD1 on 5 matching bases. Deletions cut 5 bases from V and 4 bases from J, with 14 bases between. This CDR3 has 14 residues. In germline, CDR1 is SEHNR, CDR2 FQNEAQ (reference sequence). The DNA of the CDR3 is TGTGCCAGCAGCCCTAAGTGGGGGGGCACTGAAGCTTTCTTT. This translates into CASSPKWGGTEAFF. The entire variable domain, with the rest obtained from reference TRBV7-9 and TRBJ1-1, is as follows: DTGVSQNPRHKITKRGQNVTFRCDPISEHNRLYWYRQTLGQGPEFLTYFQNEAQLEKSRLLSDRFSAERPKGSFSTLEIQRTEQGDSAMYLCASSPKWGGTEAFFGQGTRLTVV.

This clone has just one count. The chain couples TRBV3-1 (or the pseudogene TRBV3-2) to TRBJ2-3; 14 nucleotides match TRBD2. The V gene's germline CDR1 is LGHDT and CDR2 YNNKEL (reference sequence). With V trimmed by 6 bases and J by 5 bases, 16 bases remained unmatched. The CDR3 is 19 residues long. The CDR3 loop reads CASRGILETSGGAGDTQYF. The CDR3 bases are TGTGCCAGCAGAGGGATCTTAGAGACTAGCGGGGGGGCTGGAGATACGCAGTATTTT.

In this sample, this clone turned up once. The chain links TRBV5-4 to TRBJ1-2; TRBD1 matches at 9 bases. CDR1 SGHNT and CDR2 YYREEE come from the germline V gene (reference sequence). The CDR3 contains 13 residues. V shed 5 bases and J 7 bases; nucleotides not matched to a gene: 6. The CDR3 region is CASRGQGLSGYTF. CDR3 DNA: TGTGCCAGCAGGGGACAGGGTCTAAGTGGCTACACCTTC.

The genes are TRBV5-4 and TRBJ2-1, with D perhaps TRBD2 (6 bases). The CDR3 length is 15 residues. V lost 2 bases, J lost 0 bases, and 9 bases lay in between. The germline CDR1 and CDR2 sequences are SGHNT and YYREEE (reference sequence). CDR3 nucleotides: TGTGCCAGCAGCTTTATGGGGGGCTCCTACAATGAGCAGTTCTTC. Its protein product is CASSFMGGSYNEQFF.

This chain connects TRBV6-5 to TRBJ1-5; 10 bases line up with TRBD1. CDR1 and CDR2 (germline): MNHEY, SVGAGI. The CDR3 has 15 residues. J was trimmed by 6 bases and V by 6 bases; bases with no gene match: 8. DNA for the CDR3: TGTGCCAGCAGACCCGGGACAGGGGAAAGTCAGCCCCAGCATTTT. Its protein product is CASRPGTGESQPQHF.

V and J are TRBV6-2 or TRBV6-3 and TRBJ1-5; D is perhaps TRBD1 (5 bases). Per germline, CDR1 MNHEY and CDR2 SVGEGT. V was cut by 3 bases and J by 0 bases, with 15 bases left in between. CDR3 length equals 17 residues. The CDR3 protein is CASSYQEGLRSNQPQHF. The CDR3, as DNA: TGTGCCAGCAGTTATCAGGAGGGGCTCCGTAGCAATCAGCCCCAGCATTTT.

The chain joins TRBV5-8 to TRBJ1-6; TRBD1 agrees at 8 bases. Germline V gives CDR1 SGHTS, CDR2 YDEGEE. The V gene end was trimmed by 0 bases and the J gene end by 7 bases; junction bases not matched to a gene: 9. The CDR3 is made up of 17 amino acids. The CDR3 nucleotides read TGTGCCAGCAGCTTGGCCTGGACAGGGAGTAGAAATTCACCCCTCCACTTT. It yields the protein CASSLAWTGSRNSPLHF.

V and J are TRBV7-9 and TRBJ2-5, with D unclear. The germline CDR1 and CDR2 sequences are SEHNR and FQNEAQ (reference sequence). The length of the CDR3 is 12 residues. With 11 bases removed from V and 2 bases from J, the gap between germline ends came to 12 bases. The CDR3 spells CAGSPQQETQYF. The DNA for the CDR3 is TGTGCCGGCTCTCCCCAACAAGAGACCCAGTACTTC.

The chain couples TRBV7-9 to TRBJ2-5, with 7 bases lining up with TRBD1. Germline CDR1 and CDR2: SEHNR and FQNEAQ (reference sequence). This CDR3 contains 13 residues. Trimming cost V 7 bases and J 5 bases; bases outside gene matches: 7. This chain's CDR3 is CASTLGGSETQYF. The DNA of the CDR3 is TGTGCCAGCACTCTAGGGGGCTCGGAGACCCAGTACTTC. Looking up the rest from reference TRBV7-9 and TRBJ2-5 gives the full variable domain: DTGVSQNPRHKITKRGQNVTFRCDPISEHNRLYWYRQTLGQGPEFLTYFQNEAQLEKSRLLSDRFSAERPKGSFSTLEIQRTEQGDSAMYLCASTLGGSETQYFGPGTRLLVL.

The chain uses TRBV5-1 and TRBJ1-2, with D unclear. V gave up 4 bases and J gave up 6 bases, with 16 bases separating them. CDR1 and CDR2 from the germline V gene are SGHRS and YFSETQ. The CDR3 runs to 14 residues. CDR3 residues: CASSLLEGTDGYTF. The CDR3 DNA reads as TGCGCCAGCAGCCTGTTGGAGGGAACCGATGGCTACACCTTC.

The DNA for the CDR3 is TGCGCCAGCAGCCAAGACTCAGGGGGAACTGAAGCTTTCTTT. Protein: CASSQDSGGTEAFF. This chain connects TRBV4-3 to TRBJ1-1; 7 bases map to TRBD1. CDR3 length: 14 amino acids. Unmatched junction bases numbered 3, after V lost 0 bases and J lost 5 bases. Germline CDR1 reads LGHNA; CDR2 reads YSLEER.

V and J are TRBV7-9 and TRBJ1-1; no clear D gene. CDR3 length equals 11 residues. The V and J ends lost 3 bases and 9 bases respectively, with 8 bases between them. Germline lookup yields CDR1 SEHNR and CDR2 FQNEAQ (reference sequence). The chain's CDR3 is CASSFLDQAFF. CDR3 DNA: TGTGCCAGCAGCTTCCTAGATCAAGCTTTCTTT.

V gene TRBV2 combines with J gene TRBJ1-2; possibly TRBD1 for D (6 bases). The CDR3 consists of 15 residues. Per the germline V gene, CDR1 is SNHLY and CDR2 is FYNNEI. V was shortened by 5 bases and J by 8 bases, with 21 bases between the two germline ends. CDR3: CASSRDYRERGGYTF. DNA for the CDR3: TGTGCCAGCAGTAGAGACTACAGGGAGAGAGGAGGCTACACCTTC.

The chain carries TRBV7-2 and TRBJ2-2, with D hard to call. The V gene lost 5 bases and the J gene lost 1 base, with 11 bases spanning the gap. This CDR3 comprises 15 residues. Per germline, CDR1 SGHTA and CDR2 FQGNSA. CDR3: CASSPRRQNTGELFF. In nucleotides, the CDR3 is TGTGCCAGCAGCCCCCGAAGACAGAACACCGGGGAGCTGTTTTTT.

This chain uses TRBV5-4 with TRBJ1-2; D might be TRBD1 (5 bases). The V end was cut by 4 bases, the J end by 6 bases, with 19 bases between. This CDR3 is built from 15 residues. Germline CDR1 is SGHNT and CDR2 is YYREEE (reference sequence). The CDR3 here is CASSAVGGLPNGYTF. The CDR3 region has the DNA TGTGCCAGCAGCGCTGTGGGGGGACTCCCTAATGGCTACACCTTC. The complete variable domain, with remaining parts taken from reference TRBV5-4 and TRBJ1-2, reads ETGVTQSPTHLIKTRGQQVTLRCSSQSGHNTVSWYQQALGQGPQFIFQYYREEENGRGNFPPRFSGLQFPNYSSELNVNALELDDSALYLCASSAVGGLPNGYTFGSGTRLTVV.

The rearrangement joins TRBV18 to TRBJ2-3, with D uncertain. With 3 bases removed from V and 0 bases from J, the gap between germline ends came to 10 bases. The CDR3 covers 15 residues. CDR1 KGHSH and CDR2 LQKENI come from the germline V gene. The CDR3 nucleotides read TGTGCCAGCTCACCGACTCGCACTAGCACAGATACGCAGTATTTT. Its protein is CASSPTRTSTDTQYF.

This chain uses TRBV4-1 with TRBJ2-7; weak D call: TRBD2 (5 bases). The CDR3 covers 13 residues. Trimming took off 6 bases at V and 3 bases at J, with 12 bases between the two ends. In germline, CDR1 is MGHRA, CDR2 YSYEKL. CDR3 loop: CASSFGRGYEQYF. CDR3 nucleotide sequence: TGCGCCAGCAGTTTCGGACGGGGCTACGAGCAGTACTTC.

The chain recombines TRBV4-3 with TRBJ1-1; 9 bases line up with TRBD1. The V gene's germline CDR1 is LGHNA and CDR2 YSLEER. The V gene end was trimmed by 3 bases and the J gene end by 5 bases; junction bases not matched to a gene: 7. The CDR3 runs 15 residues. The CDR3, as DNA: TGCGCCAGCAGCCAGGTGACAGGGGGGGGGACTGAAGCTTTCTTT. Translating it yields CASSQVTGGGTEAFF.

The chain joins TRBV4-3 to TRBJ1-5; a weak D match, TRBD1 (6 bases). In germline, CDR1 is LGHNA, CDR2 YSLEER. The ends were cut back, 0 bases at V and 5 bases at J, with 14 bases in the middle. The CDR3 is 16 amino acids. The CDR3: CASSQDQGQGYQPQHF. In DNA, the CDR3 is TGCGCCAGCAGCCAAGATCAGGGCCAGGGGTATCAGCCCCAGCATTTT.

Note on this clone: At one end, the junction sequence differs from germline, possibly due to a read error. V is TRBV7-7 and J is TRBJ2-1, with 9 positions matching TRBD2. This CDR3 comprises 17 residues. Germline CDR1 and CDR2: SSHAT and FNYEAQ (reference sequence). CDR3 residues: CASSLGGAGGRSNEQFF. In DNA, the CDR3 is TGTGCTAGCAGCCTAGGGGGAGCGGGGGGCCGGTCAAATGAGCAGTTCTTC.

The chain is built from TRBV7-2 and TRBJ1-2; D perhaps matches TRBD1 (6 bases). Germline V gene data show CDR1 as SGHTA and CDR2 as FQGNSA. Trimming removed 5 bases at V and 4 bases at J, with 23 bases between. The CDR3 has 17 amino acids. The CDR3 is CASSTRTGQQDSYGYTF. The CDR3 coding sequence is TGTGCCAGCAGCACAAGAACAGGACAGCAAGACAGCTATGGCTACACCTTC.

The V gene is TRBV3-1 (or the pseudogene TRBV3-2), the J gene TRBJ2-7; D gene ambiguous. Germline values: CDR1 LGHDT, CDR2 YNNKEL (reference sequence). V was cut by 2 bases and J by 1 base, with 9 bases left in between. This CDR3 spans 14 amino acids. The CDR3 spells CASSQTISSYEQYF. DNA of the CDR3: TGTGCCAGCAGCCAAACTATATCGTCCTACGAGCAGTACTTC.

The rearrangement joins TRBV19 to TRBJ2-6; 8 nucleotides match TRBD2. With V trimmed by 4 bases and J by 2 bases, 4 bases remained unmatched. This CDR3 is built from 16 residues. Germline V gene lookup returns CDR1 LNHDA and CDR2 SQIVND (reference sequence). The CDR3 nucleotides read TGTGCCAGTAGTACCGGGGGGGGAACTGGGGCCAACGTCCTGACTTTC. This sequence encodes CASSTGGGTGANVLTF. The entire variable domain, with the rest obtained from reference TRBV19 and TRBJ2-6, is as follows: DGGITQSPKYLFRKEGQNVTLSCEQNLNHDAMYWYRQDPGQGLRLIYYSQIVNDFQKGDIAEGYSVSREKKESFPLTVTSAQKNPTAFYLCASSTGGGTGANVLTFGAGSRLTVL.

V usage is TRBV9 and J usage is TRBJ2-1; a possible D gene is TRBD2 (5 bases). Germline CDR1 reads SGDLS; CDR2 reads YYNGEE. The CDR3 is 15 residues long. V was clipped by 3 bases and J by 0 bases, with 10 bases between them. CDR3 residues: CASSDRDYSYNEQFF. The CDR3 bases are TGTGCCAGCAGCGACCGGGATTACTCCTACAATGAGCAGTTCTTC.